What follows describes a single T cell receptor (beta chain). This entry comes from a study of blood T cell repertoires in COVID-19. For the study at large: From T cells, B-cell-depleted T cells, or PBMCs came the material, which was cDNA or gDNA.

The table came from immunoSEQ multiplex PCR; TCRdb's copy has only in-frame clones and leaves some out. The repertoire includes about 210,000 clones, about 80% of them detected once, and around 6.9% sits in the top ten. The CDR3 contains 12 residues. The V end was cut by 2 bases, the J end by 9 bases, with 8 bases between. CDR1 SEHNR and CDR2 FQNEAQ come from the germline V gene (reference sequence). The sample comprised peripheral blood. The receptor comes from a man in his sixties with acute or convalescent COVID-19. V gene TRBV7-9 combines with J gene TRBJ2-1; D unresolved. CDR3 coding DNA: TGTGCCAGCAGCTTATCAGTCAGTGAGCAGTTCTTC. This encodes CASSLSVSEQFF.